This T cell receptor beta chain came from a study of T-cell reconstitution after alpha-beta-depleted transplantation in children. This clonotype was counted a few times. Its antigen is currently unknown. Study-wide points: Some patients' high day-60 TCRbeta diversity was traced to surviving recipient T cells and thymic progenitors. Reportedly, alpha-beta T cells present about two months post-transplant originated from several hundred expanded clones of graft origin. By one year post-transplant, T-cell counts and diversity largely arose from T cells that were newly produced.

Unique molecular identifiers were incorporated into the prepared TCRbeta library. TCRdb re-analysed the PCR reads in MiXCR, keeping a single row per CDR3 protein. The sample lists 700,000 to 850,000 distinct CDR3 sequences, 16% occurring once. The CDR3 totals 19 residues. Losses at the gene ends were 8 bases for V and 2 bases for J; bases not matched to a gene: 19. Germline V gene sequence: CDR1 SNHLY, CDR2 FYNNEI. The origin of this receptor is a male patient aged 10-17 years who had a stem cell transplant for acute lymphoblastic leukemia, so the T cells may come from the graft donor. V is TRBV2 and J is TRBJ2-1, with 9 bases lining up with TRBD2. The source was PBMCs, mostly from graft donor cells, collected 360 days after TCRalphabeta/CD19-depleted stem cell transplant. CDR3 nucleotides: TGTGCCAGCTGTCCCCCCCTCGGATGGAGCGGGGGGACCTACAATGAGCAGTTCTTC. This gives the protein CASCPPLGWSGGTYNEQFF.